Described below is a single T cell receptor beta chain sequence and its context. The antigen remains undetermined. The data originate from a study of vaccination effects on CD4 cells after COVID-19. About the study: A median of 72 days separated the second dose and sampling. The study's findings and limits: Vaccine- and infection-induced clones showed marked clonal contraction late following vaccination.

Prior to sequencing, the ViraFEST assay stimulated PBMC with viral peptide pools, which expanded the antigen-specific CD4+ T cells. It was after approximately 10 days of culture that CD4+ T cells were isolated. Each participant was administered two doses of either the BNT162b2 or the mRNA-1273 vaccine. IL-2 medium took the place of half the medium on both days 3 and 7. Only in-frame clones appear in the TCRdb table, and some are missing; sequencing was by immunoSEQ multiplex PCR. The sample has some 35,000 clones; roughly 79% are singletons. Trimming stripped 4 bases from V and 3 bases from J, with 15 bases between. The CDR3 has 15 residues. The germline V gene encodes CDR1 MGHRA and CDR2 YSYEKL.

The sequencing here drew on CD4+ T cells from PBMCs cultured with HCoV-NL63 spike peptides, taken after COVID-19 vaccination. The chain links TRBV4-1 to TRBJ1-2; possible D gene TRBD1, 5 bases. The sequence derives from a human donor who received a COVID-19 vaccine. Some clones in this sample may be carry-over from other donors' samples. The DNA of the CDR3 is TGCGCCAGCAGCCTCCAAGCGGGGGGATACTATGGCTACACCTTC. This codes for CASSLQAGGYYGYTF.